Presented here are 27 T cell receptor beta chains from one specimen sequenced in a study of blood T cells in healthy people across ages. Next came a second PCR, run for about 7 to 12 cycles, which used a sample-barcoded 5' primer along with a J-beta primer mix. TCRdb re-analysed the 5' RACE reads in MiXCR, keeping a single row per CDR3 protein. The sample shows over 550,000 distinct CDR3 sequences, roughly 31% of them seen only once. Sequenced input: blood. Receptors originate from an elderly woman in good health.

Turning to this clonotype: This sequence may be a read error, since a much larger clone differs from it by one base. V usage is TRBV4-2 and J usage is TRBJ2-1; no clear D. Germline V gene lookup returns CDR1 LGHNA and CDR2 YNFKEQ. This CDR3 spans 13 amino acids. CDR3 residues: CASGQVSSPLEFF. For the CDR3, the DNA is TGTGCCAGCGGCCAAGTATCGTCGCCCTTGGAGTTCTTC.

This clonotype was recorded a few times. V is TRBV10-3 and J is TRBJ2-3; weak D call: TRBD2 (6 bases). This CDR3 comprises 13 residues. V lost 6 bases and J lost 3, with 10 bases in between. Per the germline V gene, CDR1 is ENHRY and CDR2 is SYGVKD. This chain's CDR3 is CAIRGAGTDTQYF. The CDR3 DNA sequence: TGTGCCATCAGAGGAGCGGGTACAGATACGCAGTATTTT.

J is TRBJ1-2 and V is TRBV19; no clear D. CDR1 is LNHDA and CDR2 is SQIVND in the germline V gene (reference sequence). This CDR3 has 12 amino acids. V gave up 2 bases and J gave up 7 bases, with 8 bases separating them. CDR3 residues: CASSISGFGYTF. The DNA for the CDR3 is TGTGCCAGTAGTATATCCGGTTTTGGCTACACCTTC.

About this clonotype itself: Being one base from a much bigger clone, this may be a read error. The chain employs TRBV6-6 and TRBJ2-4; 9 bases match TRBD1. The DNA end is more similar to TRBJ2-5, so the J call may be wrong. This CDR3 comprises 15 residues. Germline CDR1 reads MNHNY; CDR2 reads SVGAGI (reference sequence). Written as DNA, the CDR3 is TGTGCCAGCAGGTCCACGACAGGGGGAATGTCGACCCAGTACTTC. Translation: CASRSTTGGMSTQYF.

Worth noting for this clonotype: At one end, the junction sequence differs from germline, possibly due to a read error. This sequence joins TRBV7-2 and TRBJ1-1; the D gene is possibly TRBD1 (5 bases). The CDR3 is 16 amino acids. Per germline, CDR1 SGHTA and CDR2 FQGNSA. The CDR3 here is CASSRDRLEMNTEAFF. DNA for the CDR3: TGTGCCAGCAGCCGGGACCGTCTCGAGATGAACACTGAGGCTTTCTTT.

This clonotype came up many times. J is TRBJ2-7 and V is TRBV6-2 or TRBV6-3, with a tentative D call TRBD2 (5 bases). This CDR3 region has 13 residues. V was cut by 6 bases and J by 5 bases, with 14 bases left in between. The V gene's germline CDR1 is MNHEY and CDR2 SVGEGT. CDR3 residues: CASRQTTADEQYF. As DNA, the CDR3 is TGTGCCAGCAGACAGACTACCGCGGACGAGCAGTACTTC.

The rearrangement uses TRBV12-3 or TRBV12-4 and TRBJ2-2, with a possible D match to TRBD1 (6 bases). The ends were cut back, 3 bases at V and 0 bases at J, with 8 bases in the middle. The CDR3 runs 15 residues. The DNA for the CDR3 is TGTGCCAGCAGTTTGACAGGTTCGAACACCGGGGAGCTGTTTTTT. Translation: CASSLTGSNTGELFF.

This clonotype was seen a few times. The chain uses TRBV7-9 and TRBJ1-1; 7 bases are shared with TRBD1. The CDR3 loop spans 13 amino acids. After removal of 3 bases from V and 8 bases from J, the junction contained 6 bases not matched to a gene. Germline values: CDR1 SEHNR, CDR2 FQNEAQ (reference sequence). The CDR3: CASSFSTGLEAFF. DNA for the CDR3: TGTGCCAGCAGCTTCTCGACAGGGCTCGAAGCTTTCTTT.

This clonotype was observed many times. Written as DNA, the CDR3 is TGTGCCAGCAGCCCCCCGGGACAGCATTATGGCTACACCTTC. As protein: CASSPPGQHYGYTF. This chain joins TRBV7-8 and TRBJ1-2; 7 nucleotides line up with TRBD1. The CDR3 runs to 14 residues. Germline CDR1 and CDR2: SGHVS and FQNEAQ. V was pared by 5 bases and J by 5 bases, with 8 bases of the junction left unmatched.

The V and J genes are TRBV24-1 and TRBJ2-7; D is ambiguous. V shed 4 bases and J shed 7 bases, with 10 bases lying between them. The CDR3 is made up of 12 amino acids. The V gene's germline CDR1 is KGHDR and CDR2 SFDVKD. The CDR3 DNA is TGTGCCACCAGTGACCCCCCGAGTGAGCAGTACTTC. It specifies CATSDPPSEQYF.

This clonotype was found many times. The CDR3 DNA sequence: TGCAGTGCTAGAGATTGGCGGGGAAGCACAGATACGCAGTATTTT. Its protein product is CSARDWRGSTDTQYF. The chain is built from TRBV20-1 and TRBJ2-3; perhaps TRBD2 as D (6 bases). Germline V gives CDR1 DFQATT, CDR2 SNEGSKA (reference sequence). The CDR3 extends over 15 amino acids. Trimming left V 0 bases short and J 0 bases short, with 10 bases between.

The sample holds many counts of this clonotype. V and J are TRBV7-2 and TRBJ2-3, with 9 bases matching TRBD2. The CDR3 totals 14 residues. Per the germline V gene, CDR1 is SGHTA and CDR2 is FQGNSA. Germline trimming cut 8 bases from V and 0 bases from J; bases unmatched to any gene: 3. The CDR3 spells CASVAGVSTDTQYF. Here the CDR3 DNA reads TGTGCCAGCGTAGCGGGGGTTAGCACAGATACGCAGTATTTT.

This clonotype showed up just a few times. The CDR3 reads CASSPQGNYEQYF. CDR3 coding DNA: TGTGCCAGCTCACCACAGGGTAACTACGAGCAGTACTTC. The chain is built from TRBV18 and TRBJ2-7; D remains unclear. Trimming cost V 1 base and J 3 bases, with 7 bases left between them. Germline V CDR1 and CDR2: KGHSH, LQKENI. The CDR3 runs 13 residues. Supplemented by reference TRBV18 and TRBJ2-7, the full variable domain reads NAGVMQNPRHLVRRRGQEARLRCSPMKGHSHVYWYRQLPEEGLKFMVYLQKENIIDESGMPKERFSAEFPKEGPSILRIQQVVRGDSAAYFCASSPQGNYEQYFGPGTRLTVT.

With respect to this clonotype: One base away lies a much larger clone, so this may be a sequencing read error. DNA for the CDR3: TGTGCCGGCAGGTCTGAACAGGGGTGGGACACTGAAGCTTTCTTT. Protein: CAGRSEQGWDTEAFF. J is TRBJ1-1 and V is TRBV5-6; the match to TRBD1 covers 7 bases. CDR1 is SGHDT and CDR2 is YYEEEE in the germline V gene. The length of the CDR3 is 15 residues. The whole variable domain, filled in from reference TRBV5-6 and TRBJ1-1, reads DAGVTQSPTHLIKTRGQQVTLRCSPKSGHDTVSWYQQALGQGPQFIFQYYEEEERQRGNFPDRFSGHQFPNYSSELNVNALLLGDSALYLCAGRSEQGWDTEAFFGQGTRLTVV.

Worth noting for this clonotype: A much more abundant neighbour one base away suggests this may be a read error. The V call is TRBV6-1, the J call TRBJ2-5, with 7 bases matching TRBD2. The CDR3 contains 15 residues. Germline values: CDR1 MNHNS, CDR2 SASEGT. The CDR3 loop reads CAGSELRPGGETQYF. In DNA form, the CDR3 reads TGTGCCGGCAGTGAGTTAAGGCCGGGAGGAGAGACCCAGTACTTC.

There are a few counts of this clonotype. Possible read error: a much larger clone is one base away. The chain carries TRBV5-1 and TRBJ2-7; 9 bases map to TRBD2. CDR3 length equals 15 residues. V dropped 0 bases and J dropped 4; count of bases not matched to a gene: 5. Germline-derived CDR1 and CDR2 are SGHRS and YFSETQ. The CDR3 coding sequence is TGCGCCAGCAGCTTGGGCGGGGGGGCGAGATACGAGCAGTACTTC. Translating gives CASSLGGGARYEQYF.

Many counts were recorded for this clonotype. V and J are TRBV12-3 or TRBV12-4 and TRBJ1-6; no clear D gene. V was clipped by 2 bases and J by 8 bases, with 7 bases between them. CDR3 length: 13 residues. The CDR3 region is CASSLLEDSPLHF. CDR3 nucleotides: TGTGCCAGCAGTTTATTGGAGGATTCACCCCTCCACTTT.

This clonotype has a count of ten or more. The V gene is TRBV6-5, the J gene TRBJ1-6; the match to TRBD1 covers 9 bases. The CDR3 consists of 15 residues. CDR1 and CDR2 from the germline V gene are MNHEY and SVGAGI. V lost 4 bases and J lost 7; bases outside the gene matches: 5. In DNA form, the CDR3 reads TGTGCCAGCAGTTCACAGGGGGCGAGGAATTCACCCCTCCACTTT. The encoded protein is CASSSQGARNSPLHF.

V is TRBV7-2 and J is TRBJ2-5, with D possibly matching TRBD1 (5 bases). CDR1 and CDR2 from the germline V gene are SGHTA and FQGNSA. CDR3 size: 14 residues. Trimming took off 4 bases at V and 4 bases at J, with 13 bases between the two ends. CDR3 nucleotide sequence: TGTGCCAGCAGCTCCCGGCCAGGGCGAGAGACCCAGTACTTC. Its translation: CASSSRPGRETQYF.

Comment on this clonotype: A much larger clone differs from this one at a single base, so this may be a read error. V gene TRBV5-1 combines with J gene TRBJ2-7, with D perhaps being TRBD1 or TRBD2 (5 bases each). Germline CDR1 SGHRS, CDR2 YFSETQ. This CDR3 region has 14 residues. Trimming removed 4 bases from V and 7 bases from J, with 18 bases in between. The CDR3 loop is CASSLGTVDNEQYF. Here the CDR3 DNA reads TGCGCCAGCAGCCTCGGGACCGTTGACAATGAGCAGTACTTC.

The rearrangement joins TRBV4-2 to TRBJ2-2; 7 bases match TRBD1. This CDR3 region has 15 residues. J was trimmed by 6 bases and V by 6 bases; bases with no gene match: 10. CDR1 and CDR2 (germline): LGHNA, YNFKEQ. This CDR3 is CASRPGTAAPGELFF. The CDR3 DNA is TGTGCCAGCAGGCCCGGGACAGCGGCACCCGGGGAGCTGTTTTTT.

This clonotype was observed many times. The rearrangement uses TRBV20-1 and TRBJ1-1; TRBD1 aligns across 12 bases. This CDR3 has 17 amino acids. V lost 4 bases to trimming and J lost 0 bases; unmatched junction nucleotides: 9. CDR1 and CDR2 from the germline V gene are DFQATT and SNEGSKA (reference sequence). The CDR3 coding sequence is TGCAGTGCTATTGGGTTCGGGACAGGGGGCCTGAACACTGAAGCTTTCTTT. Residues: CSAIGFGTGGLNTEAFF.

This clonotype was seen many times. This chain connects TRBV7-3 to TRBJ2-3; 10 bases line up with TRBD2. V lost 5 bases to trimming and J lost 6 bases; unmatched junction nucleotides: 11. CDR3 length: 16 residues. The germline V gene has CDR1 SGHTA and CDR2 FQGTGA. The CDR3 DNA follows: TGTGCCAGCAGCCCTGGACTAGCGGAGCTTGGGGATACGCAGTATTTT. This gives the protein CASSPGLAELGDTQYF.

This chain connects TRBV5-1 to TRBJ1-1, with TRBD1 identical over 7 bases. After removal of 4 bases from V and 4 bases from J, the junction contained 7 bases not matched to a gene. This CDR3 contains 14 residues. Germline V gene sequence: CDR1 SGHRS, CDR2 YFSETQ. The CDR3 here is CASSADRAGTEAFF. Here the CDR3 DNA reads TGCGCCAGCAGCGCAGACAGGGCGGGCACTGAAGCTTTCTTT. Based on the CDR3 plus reference TRBV5-1 and TRBJ1-1, the full variable domain is KAGVTQTPRYLIKTRGQQVTLSCSPISGHRSVSWYQQTPGQGLQFLFEYFSETQRNKGNFPGRFSGRQFSNSRSEMNVSTLELGDSALYLCASSADRAGTEAFFGQGTRLTVV.

This chain connects TRBV7-8 to TRBJ1-2; D may be TRBD1 (5 bases). Per germline, CDR1 SGHVS and CDR2 FQNEAQ. Trimming pared 2 bases from V and 6 bases from J, leaving 16 bases between. This CDR3 is 15 amino acids long. The CDR3 DNA reads as TGTGCCAGCAGCTTAAGGGGATGGATTGGCGATGGCTACACCTTC. Its translation is CASSLRGWIGDGYTF.

In its sample, this clonotype was seen many times. J is TRBJ1-2 and V is TRBV10-3, with D possibly matching TRBD1 (5 bases). V lost 0 bases, J lost 0 bases, and 8 bases lay in between. CDR3 length: 15 residues. Germline V lookup: CDR1 ENHRY, CDR2 SYGVKD. This CDR3 is CAISESREPNYGYTF. The CDR3 DNA is TGTGCCATCAGTGAGTCCAGGGAACCTAACTATGGCTACACCTTC.

This clonotype was seen at least ten times. This may stem from a read error, because a much larger clone lies one nucleotide away. CDR3 protein: CASSLTGTGVEQYF. In nucleotides, the CDR3 is TGCGCCAGCAGCCTCACCGGGACAGGGGTTGAGCAGTACTTC. The V and J genes are TRBV5-1 and TRBJ2-5, with TRBD1 matching over 10 bases. Trimming took 4 bases from V and 11 from J; bases not matched to a gene: 11. Germline values: CDR1 SGHRS, CDR2 YFSETQ. There are 14 residues in the CDR3.